This T cell receptor beta chain is from a study of CD8+ T cells in alopecia areata. It was cDNA, reverse transcribed from extracted RNA, that served as the sequencing template. Produced via immunoSEQ multiplex PCR; TCRdb's table is partial and in-frame only. The sample records 75,000 to 85,000 clones, around 66% being singletons. In the case of this clone: Its specificity is not known.

The sample's treatment: oral pan-JAK inhibitor, 5-10 mg twice daily. Notes on the study in general: Clonality was higher in lesional than normal scalp, especially in alopecia totalis/universalis.

V lost 1 base and J lost 4, with 11 bases in between. CDR1 and CDR2 (germline): SQVTM, ANQGSEA. The CDR3 totals 14 residues. The origin of this receptor is a human donor with alopecia areata. The genes are TRBV29-1 and TRBJ2-1; D might be TRBD2 (6 bases). The sample was CD8+ T cells sorted from blood, taken at week 24, from a patient treated with tofacitinib. The CDR3, as DNA: TGCAGCGTTGAAGGGGCGGGAAAATACAATGAGCAGTTCTTC. It translates to CSVEGAGKYNEQFF.